A single sample gave rise to the 20 T cell receptor beta chains below, sequenced in a study of blood T cell repertoires in COVID-19. The data were produced by immunoSEQ multiplex PCR, yet TCRdb's version contains in-frame clones alone and is incomplete. The sample contains over 200,000 clones, around 90% of which appear only once. Specimen: peripheral blood. These receptors all stem from a man aged 18 to 30 with active or convalescent COVID-19.

The V and J genes are TRBV10-3 and TRBJ2-3; 7 bases agree with TRBD1. Germline CDR1 is ENHRY and CDR2 is SYGVKD. V lost 2 bases to trimming and J lost 2 bases; unmatched junction nucleotides: 7. The length of the CDR3 is 16 residues. In nucleotides, the CDR3 is TGTGCCATCAGTGAGCCCATGGGACAGACCACAGATACGCAGTATTTT. This encodes CAISEPMGQTTDTQYF.

The chain is built from TRBV28 and TRBJ1-5; D gene uncertain. CDR1 is MDHEN, CDR2 SYDVKM, per germline. V was shortened by 6 bases and J by 2 bases, with 8 bases between the two germline ends. The CDR3 is 13 residues long. CDR3 DNA sequence: TGTGCCAGCAGACTAGACGGCAATCAGCCCCAGCATTTT. This sequence encodes CASRLDGNQPQHF.

The chain couples TRBV6-1 to TRBJ1-4; tentatively, D is TRBD1 (5 bases). The germline V gene encodes CDR1 MNHNS and CDR2 SASEGT. This CDR3 is built from 18 residues. Trimming took off 3 bases at V and 2 bases at J, with 19 bases between the two ends. The CDR3 here is CASSDIPQGPLTNEKLFF. The CDR3 bases are TGTGCCAGCAGTGACATACCTCAGGGCCCACTGACTAATGAAAAACTGTTTTTT.

The gene calls are TRBV6-5 and TRBJ1-1; 7 bases agree with TRBD1. The germline CDR1 and CDR2 sequences are MNHEY and SVGAGI. The trim removed 6 bases at V and 11 bases at J, leaving 6 bases unmatched. This CDR3 has 11 amino acids. For the CDR3, the DNA is TGTGCCAGCAGCCGTGACAGGGAGGCTTTCTTT. It encodes CASSRDREAFF.

The chain recombines TRBV28 with TRBJ1-2; tentative D call: TRBD1 (5 bases). Per the germline V gene, CDR1 is MDHEN and CDR2 is SYDVKM. CDR3 length: 15 residues. V was trimmed by 3 bases and J by 1 base, leaving 12 bases between them. This chain's CDR3 is CASSFSGTFNYGYTF. For the CDR3, the DNA is TGTGCCAGCAGTTTTAGCGGGACGTTTAACTATGGCTACACCTTC.

The CDR3 sequence: CASSLGQTINQPQHF. DNA of the CDR3: TGTGCCAGTAGCTTGGGACAGACGATTAATCAGCCCCAGCATTTT. The V and J genes are TRBV19 and TRBJ1-5; 7 bases line up with TRBD1. Per germline, CDR1 LNHDA and CDR2 SQIVND (reference sequence). This CDR3 region has 15 residues. V shed 6 bases, J shed 4 bases, and the junction held 9 bases outside the gene matches.

The chain employs TRBV6-5 and TRBJ1-5, with 9 bases lining up with TRBD1. The CDR3 has 15 residues. The V segment lost 6 bases and the J segment 1 base; nucleotides outside the gene matches: 4. CDR1 is MNHEY and CDR2 is SVGAGI in the germline V gene. The CDR3 sequence: CASRSDRGSNQPQHF. CDR3 DNA: TGTGCCAGCAGGAGTGACAGGGGGAGCAATCAGCCCCAGCATTTT.

This clone is a singleton in its sample. The CDR3 sequence: CASSICPGLSFLGAKETLEAFF. CDR3 bases: TGTGCCAGTAGTATTTGTCCAGGGTTAAGCTTTCTTGGGGCTAAAGAGACACTTGAAGCTTTCTTT. The chain couples TRBV19 to TRBJ1-1; tentatively, D is TRBD1 (5 bases). Trimming left V 3 bases short and J 7 bases short, with 39 bases between. The CDR3 length is 22 residues. CDR1 and CDR2 (germline): LNHDA, SQIVND (reference sequence). The full variable domain, rest sourced from reference TRBV19 and TRBJ1-1, is DGGITQSPKYLFRKEGQNVTLSCEQNLNHDAMYWYRQDPGQGLRLIYYSQIVNDFQKGDIAEGYSVSREKKESFPLTVTSAQKNPTAFYLCASSICPGLSFLGAKETLEAFFGQGTRLTVV.

J is TRBJ2-1 and V is TRBV10-1; 12 bases fit TRBD2. The CDR3 runs to 17 residues. The V gene end was trimmed by 5 bases and the J gene end by 5 bases; junction bases not matched to a gene: 10. Germline loops: CDR1 WNHNN, CDR2 SYGVQD (reference sequence). The CDR3 here is CASSYSTSGRKDNEQFF. The DNA of the CDR3 is TGCGCCAGCAGTTACTCTACTAGCGGGAGGAAGGACAATGAGCAGTTCTTC.

CDR3 bases: TGCGCCAGCAGCCAAAGACCCCCAGGGGCGCATGGCTACACCTTC. This translates into CASSQRPPGAHGYTF. The chain employs TRBV4-3 and TRBJ1-2; a possible D gene is TRBD1 (6 bases). This CDR3 comprises 15 residues. CDR1 is LGHNA, CDR2 YSLEER, per germline. V gave up 2 bases and J gave up 6 bases, with 16 bases separating them.

The CDR3 loop is CASSRAQGDQEGYTF. CDR3 DNA: TGCGCCAGCAGCCGAGCACAGGGGGATCAGGAGGGCTACACCTTC. This sequence joins TRBV5-1 and TRBJ1-2; 8 nucleotides agree with TRBD1. There are 15 residues in the CDR3. With V trimmed by 4 bases and J by 8 bases, 13 bases remained unmatched. CDR1 and CDR2 (germline): SGHRS, YFSETQ.

This clone was recorded a few times. The chain employs TRBV5-1 and TRBJ1-1; D is ambiguous. The CDR3 has 17 residues. V gave up 0 bases and J gave up 7 bases, with 22 bases separating them. CDR1 and CDR2 from the germline V gene are SGHRS and YFSETQ. CDR3 bases: TGCGCCAGCAGCTTGGTTTCCCACGCGGCTCCCCGGGGTGAAGCTTTCTTT. Protein: CASSLVSHAAPRGEAFF.

J is TRBJ1-1 and V is TRBV14; D might be TRBD1 (5 bases). V lost 8 bases and J 5 bases, leaving 15 bases between the germline ends. Germline V gene data show CDR1 as SGHDN and CDR2 as FVKESK. CDR3 length equals 13 residues. CDR3 protein: CASAGGGRTEAFF. In nucleotides, the CDR3 is TGTGCCAGCGCCGGGGGGGGACGAACTGAAGCTTTCTTT.

CDR3 loop: CASRVSGAGELFF. CDR3 coding DNA: TGTGCCAGCAGAGTATCGGGGGCCGGGGAGCTGTTTTTT. The rearrangement uses TRBV6-4 and TRBJ2-2; TRBD2 is a possible D gene (6 bases). Germline CDR1 reads MRHNA; CDR2 reads SNTAGT. The CDR3 totals 13 residues. The V end was cut by 6 bases, the J end by 6 bases, with 11 bases between.

In this sample, this clone turned up once. The rearrangement links TRBV28 to TRBJ2-3; 11 bases align to TRBD1. Trimming at V came to 5 bases and at J to 5 bases, leaving 6 bases not matched to a gene. This CDR3 contains 15 residues. Germline CDR1 MDHEN, CDR2 SYDVKM. The CDR3 coding sequence is TGTGCCAGCAGTATCCGGACAGGGGGCCGAGATACGCAGTATTTT. It encodes CASSIRTGGRDTQYF.

This chain joins TRBV6-5 and TRBJ2-7; the match to TRBD1 covers 8 bases. The V gene end was trimmed by 8 bases and the J gene end by 2 bases; junction bases not matched to a gene: 8. The V gene's germline CDR1 is MNHEY and CDR2 SVGAGI. The CDR3 is 14 amino acids. The CDR3 spells CASSGQGFPYEQYF. The CDR3 DNA sequence: TGTGCCAGCTCAGGACAGGGCTTTCCCTACGAGCAGTACTTC.

The chain uses TRBV24-1 and TRBJ1-2; D is unresolved. The CDR3 is 13 residues long. CDR1 KGHDR and CDR2 SFDVKD come from the germline V gene. The V and J ends lost 1 base and 5 bases respectively, with 7 bases between them. CDR3 residues: CATSDFPFYGYTF. For the CDR3, the DNA is TGTGCCACCAGTGATTTTCCCTTTTATGGCTACACCTTC.

This chain connects TRBV9 to TRBJ2-2; 8 positions match TRBD2. Germline CDR1 SGDLS, CDR2 YYNGEE. V was clipped by 4 bases and J by 3 bases; unmatched bases: 5. The CDR3 is made up of 15 amino acids. This chain's CDR3 is CASSRRGGDTGELFF. In DNA, the CDR3 is TGTGCCAGCAGCCGCCGGGGGGGGGACACCGGGGAGCTGTTTTTT.

In DNA form, the CDR3 reads TGTGCCAGCAGCCTACAGGGAGTCTATGGCTACACCTTC. Residues: CASSLQGVYGYTF. The chain combines TRBV11-1 with TRBJ1-2; D is perhaps TRBD1 (6 bases). The V end lost 5 bases, the J end lost 4 bases, and 11 bases lay between the germline ends. The CDR3 is 13 residues long. Germline CDR1 SGHAT, CDR2 FQDESV (reference sequence).

The rearrangement links TRBV9 to TRBJ1-6; D not certain. Germline-derived CDR1 and CDR2 are SGDLS and YYNGEE. The V gene lost 5 bases and the J gene lost 8 bases, with 14 bases spanning the gap. The CDR3 totals 14 residues. CDR3 amino acids: CASSQTVRDSPLHF. The CDR3 nucleotides read TGTGCCAGCAGTCAAACGGTGAGGGATTCACCCCTCCACTTT.